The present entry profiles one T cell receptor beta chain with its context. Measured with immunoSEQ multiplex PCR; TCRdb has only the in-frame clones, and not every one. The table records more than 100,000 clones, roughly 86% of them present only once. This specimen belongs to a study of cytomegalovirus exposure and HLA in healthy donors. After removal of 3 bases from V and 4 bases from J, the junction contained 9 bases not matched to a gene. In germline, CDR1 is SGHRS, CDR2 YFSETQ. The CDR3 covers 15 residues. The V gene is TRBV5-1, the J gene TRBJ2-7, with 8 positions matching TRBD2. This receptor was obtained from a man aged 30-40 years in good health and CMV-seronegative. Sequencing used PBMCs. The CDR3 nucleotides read TGCGCCAGCAGCTCCCTGAACGGCGGGAGGTACGAGCAGTACTTC. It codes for CASSSLNGGRYEQYF.